The 24 T cell receptor beta chains given below trace back to one sample, sequenced in a study of T cells after yellow fever vaccination. TCRdb reprocessed the 5' RACE reads with MiXCR, giving one entry per CDR3 protein. The data show roughly 250,000 distinct CDR3 sequences, over 10% seen once. The material sequenced was CD4+ T cells sorted from PBMCs, taken 45 days after the yellow fever booster vaccination. The receptors were sampled from a man younger than 40 who received the YFV17D yellow fever vaccine.

This clonotype has just a few counts. This chain connects TRBV20-1 to TRBJ2-3; 8 bases line up with TRBD1. Per germline, CDR1 DFQATT and CDR2 SNEGSKA (reference sequence). The V gene end was trimmed by 5 bases and the J gene end by 1 base; junction bases not matched to a gene: 5. The CDR3 is 14 residues long. CDR3 loop: CSAAPGQGTDTQYF. The CDR3 region has the DNA TGCAGTGCTGCACCGGGACAGGGCACAGATACGCAGTATTTT.

This chain connects TRBV7-9 to TRBJ2-3; a possible D gene is TRBD2 (6 bases). This CDR3 region has 12 residues. V lost 11 bases to trimming and J lost 6 bases, with 15 bases between them. Germline V gives CDR1 SEHNR, CDR2 FQNEAQ (reference sequence). This CDR3 is CAYVRDADTQYF. The CDR3 nucleotides are TGTGCCTACGTGCGGGATGCTGATACGCAGTATTTT.

V is TRBV20-1 and J is TRBJ2-5; 11 bases agree with TRBD2. The CDR3 runs 15 residues. Germline lookup yields CDR1 DFQATT and CDR2 SNEGSKA (reference sequence). Losses at the gene ends were 5 bases for V and 2 bases for J; bases not matched to a gene: 7. CDR3 region: CSAQGTSGLQETQYF. The DNA for the CDR3 is TGCAGTGCTCAAGGGACTAGCGGTCTTCAAGAGACCCAGTACTTC.

There are many counts of this clonotype. V usage is TRBV5-5 and J usage is TRBJ2-2, with D possibly being TRBD2 (7 bases). V lost 3 bases and J lost 1, with 13 bases in between. The germline gives CDR1 SGHKS, CDR2 YYEKEE (reference sequence). The CDR3 is made up of 16 amino acids. CDR3 in DNA: TGTGCCAGCAGCTCTGACGGGGGGCGGAACACCGGGGAGCTGTTTTTT. Its protein product is CASSSDGGRNTGELFF.

The V and J genes are TRBV5-1 and TRBJ2-1; the D call may be TRBD1 or TRBD2 (7 bases each). CDR1 and CDR2 from the germline V gene are SGHRS and YFSETQ. Between the trimmed V and J ends, which lost 0 bases and 4 bases, there was a span of 14 bases. The CDR3 loop spans 16 amino acids. CDR3 region: CASSLAGGQLYNEQFF. Written as DNA, the CDR3 is TGCGCCAGCAGCTTGGCGGGGGGACAGCTTTACAATGAGCAGTTCTTC.

The chain uses TRBV18 and TRBJ2-7, with 7 nucleotides matching TRBD1. CDR1 and CDR2 from the germline V gene are KGHSH and LQKENI. V shed 3 bases, J shed 3 bases, and the junction held 5 bases outside the gene matches. There are 14 residues in the CDR3. CDR3 sequence reads: CASSPRDRVYEQYF. In DNA, the CDR3 is TGTGCCAGCTCACCGAGGGACAGAGTCTACGAGCAGTACTTC.

This chain connects TRBV12-3 or TRBV12-4 to TRBJ2-1; D gene unclear. V dropped 6 bases and J dropped 2 bases, with 11 bases sitting between them. The CDR3 is 14 amino acids. The CDR3 DNA is TGTGCCAGCAGCAGACGTGAGGCCTACAATGAGCAGTTCTTC. The encoded protein is CASSRREAYNEQFF.

This sequence joins TRBV7-2 and TRBJ2-1, with 8 nucleotides matching TRBD2. Trimming cost V 3 bases and J 6 bases; bases outside gene matches: 4. The germline CDR1 and CDR2 sequences are SGHTA and FQGNSA. CDR3 length equals 14 residues. CDR3 in amino acids: CASSLRTSGNEQFF. The CDR3 nucleotides are TGTGCCAGCAGCTTGCGTACTAGCGGCAATGAGCAGTTCTTC.

This chain connects TRBV7-9 to TRBJ2-7, with 7 bases that match TRBD1. V lost 3 bases, J lost 3 bases, and 11 bases stayed unmatched. In germline, CDR1 is SEHNR, CDR2 FQNEAQ (reference sequence). This CDR3 is built from 16 residues. For the CDR3, the DNA is TGTGCCAGCAGCTTTGTCTCCGGGACAGATTTCTACGAGCAGTACTTC. Translating it yields CASSFVSGTDFYEQYF.

This clonotype showed up just a few times. The chain employs TRBV5-1 and TRBJ1-3; 8 bases match TRBD1. The J segment lost 6 bases and the V segment lost 4 bases, leaving 6 bases of the junction unmatched. The CDR3 contains 14 residues. Germline V lookup: CDR1 SGHRS, CDR2 YFSETQ. DNA for the CDR3: TGCGCCAGCAGCGTGACAGGGGACGCAAACACCATATATTTT. This codes for CASSVTGDANTIYF. Complete variable domain (other parts from reference TRBV5-1 and TRBJ1-3): KAGVTQTPRYLIKTRGQQVTLSCSPISGHRSVSWYQQTPGQGLQFLFEYFSETQRNKGNFPGRFSGRQFSNSRSEMNVSTLELGDSALYLCASSVTGDANTIYFGEGSWLTVV.

The genes are TRBV6-5 and TRBJ2-7, with unresolved D. The length of the CDR3 is 13 residues. V lost 0 bases and J 4 bases, leaving 7 bases between the germline ends. CDR1 and CDR2 (germline): MNHEY, SVGAGI. CDR3 amino acids: CASSYSKGYEQYF. The CDR3 DNA reads TGTGCCAGCAGTTACTCGAAAGGTTACGAGCAGTACTTC.

This sequence joins TRBV5-1 and TRBJ2-1; a weak D match, TRBD2 (6 bases). The length of the CDR3 is 13 residues. CDR1 SGHRS and CDR2 YFSETQ come from the germline V gene. Trimming removed 4 bases at V and 9 bases at J, with 14 bases between. The chain's CDR3 is CASSPEGPAEQFF. CDR3 bases: TGCGCCAGCAGCCCGGAGGGCCCCGCTGAGCAGTTCTTC.

The chain has TRBV7-3 and TRBJ1-6; the D gene is possibly TRBD1 (6 bases). Trimming cost V 5 bases and J 7 bases, with 12 bases left between them. In germline, CDR1 is SGHTA, CDR2 FQGTGA. The length of the CDR3 is 14 residues. The CDR3 region has the DNA TGTGCCAGCAGCCTCGGGGGGCAGAATTCACCCCTCCACTTT. Translating gives CASSLGGQNSPLHF.

This clonotype came up a few times. The V gene is TRBV24-1, the J gene TRBJ2-3, with 7 positions matching TRBD1. The CDR3 length is 15 residues. Germline loops: CDR1 KGHDR, CDR2 SFDVKD. V shed 3 bases and J 7 bases; nucleotides not matched to a gene: 9. The CDR3 loop reads CATSDATGALNTQYF. CDR3 nucleotides: TGTGCCACCAGTGATGCCACAGGGGCCCTGAATACGCAGTATTTT.

CDR3: CASSWGRLQETQYF. DNA of the CDR3: TGCGCCAGCAGCTGGGGACGGCTTCAAGAGACCCAGTACTTC. The J gene is TRBJ2-5, the V gene TRBV5-1; possibly TRBD1 or TRBD2 for D (5 bases each). The CDR3 is 14 residues long. The germline gives CDR1 SGHRS, CDR2 YFSETQ. V lost 3 bases, J lost 2 bases, and 11 bases lay in between.

This clonotype came up a few times. The genes are TRBV11-3 and TRBJ2-1; 7 nucleotides match TRBD2. Germline V gives CDR1 SGHNT, CDR2 YENEEA. This CDR3 is built from 15 residues. With V trimmed by 5 bases and J by 3 bases, 7 bases remained unmatched. The DNA for the CDR3 is TGTGCCAGCAGCGAGCAGGGAGGGGACTACAATGAGCAGTTCTTC. Amino acid sequence: CASSEQGGDYNEQFF. The variable domain in full, with the rest retrieved from reference TRBV11-3 and TRBJ2-1, is EAGVVQSPRYKIIEKKQPVAFWCNPISGHNTLYWYLQNLGQGPELLIRYENEEAVDDSQLPKDRFSAERLKGVDSTLKIQPAELGDSAVYLCASSEQGGDYNEQFFGPGTRLTVL.

The chain combines TRBV29-1 with TRBJ2-3; D unclear. CDR3 length: 12 residues. The V gene's germline CDR1 is SQVTM and CDR2 ANQGSEA. V was shortened by 8 bases and J by 2 bases, with 11 bases between the two germline ends. Written as DNA, the CDR3 is TGCAGCACTCTGTCTTCCACAGATACGCAGTATTTT. Translating gives CSTLSSTDTQYF.

V usage is TRBV20-1 and J usage is TRBJ2-3; D is uncertain. Deletions cut 3 bases from V and 0 bases from J, with 10 bases between. Germline lookup yields CDR1 DFQATT and CDR2 SNEGSKA (reference sequence). The CDR3 consists of 14 residues. CDR3 DNA: TGCAGTGCTAGCGGGTTAGCTAGCACAGATACGCAGTATTTT. It encodes CSASGLASTDTQYF.

This clonotype was detected only a few times. The chain couples TRBV18 to TRBJ1-1; D is unclear. The germline V gene encodes CDR1 KGHSH and CDR2 LQKENI. V was shortened by 5 bases and J by 2 bases, with 9 bases between the two germline ends. The CDR3 is 13 amino acids. The CDR3 here is CASSTKENTEAFF. The DNA of the CDR3 is TGTGCCAGCTCAACTAAGGAAAACACTGAAGCTTTCTTT.

A few counts support this clonotype. The rearrangement joins TRBV5-1 to TRBJ2-7; a weak D match, TRBD1 (5 bases). V gave up 4 bases and J gave up 6 bases, with 17 bases separating them. In germline, CDR1 is SGHRS, CDR2 YFSETQ. CDR3 length: 14 residues. CDR3: CASSRRPEGVEQYF. In DNA, the CDR3 is TGCGCCAGCAGCAGAAGACCTGAAGGGGTCGAGCAGTACTTC.

This clonotype was found a few times. V and J are TRBV19 and TRBJ2-6; possibly TRBD1 or TRBD2 for D (5 bases each). The V end was cut by 8 bases, the J end by 0 bases, with 11 bases between. The CDR3 covers 15 residues. The V gene's germline CDR1 is LNHDA and CDR2 SQIVND (reference sequence). Here the CDR3 DNA reads TGTGCCAGTCGGGACCTTCCCTCTGGGGCCAACGTCCTGACTTTC. Amino acid sequence: CASRDLPSGANVLTF. Together with reference TRBV19 and TRBJ2-6, the CDR3 gives the full variable domain: DGGITQSPKYLFRKEGQNVTLSCEQNLNHDAMYWYRQDPGQGLRLIYYSQIVNDFQKGDIAEGYSVSREKKESFPLTVTSAQKNPTAFYLCASRDLPSGANVLTFGAGSRLTVL.

V is TRBV20-1 and J is TRBJ1-2, with 7 bases matching TRBD1. This CDR3 comprises 13 residues. Per germline, CDR1 DFQATT and CDR2 SNEGSKA (reference sequence). Trimming cost V 3 bases and J 4 bases; bases outside gene matches: 5. CDR3 loop: CSARTGSGYGYTF. The DNA of the CDR3 is TGCAGTGCTAGGACAGGGTCGGGCTATGGCTACACCTTC.

This clonotype has more than one count but fewer than ten. This sequence joins TRBV7-2 and TRBJ2-7, with D hard to call. Deletions cut 1 base from V and 2 bases from J, with 9 bases between. Germline CDR1 and CDR2: SGHTA and FQGNSA. The CDR3 is 14 amino acids. The CDR3 DNA reads as TGTGCCAGCAGCTTAGAGCGCGGTCCCTACGAGCAGTACTTC. Residues: CASSLERGPYEQYF.

In its sample, this clonotype was seen a few times. This chain connects TRBV3-1 to TRBJ1-1, with D perhaps TRBD1 (5 bases). V was pared by 4 bases and J by 0 bases, with 12 bases between. The germline V gene encodes CDR1 LGHDT and CDR2 YNNKEL (reference sequence). The CDR3 sequence is 15 residues long. The CDR3 coding sequence is TGTGCCAGCAGCCCGACGGGGGGTTTGAACACTGAAGCTTTCTTT. Protein product: CASSPTGGLNTEAFF.